Reported below is one T cell receptor beta chain. Its cognate antigen is unknown. Germline V gene lookup returns CDR1 MNHNS and CDR2 SASEGT. With 6 bases clipped from V and 6 bases from J, the junction kept 14 bases outside the gene matches. The CDR3 extends over 16 amino acids. This record comes from a study of Graves' ophthalmopathy and Graves' hyperthyroidism. TCR beta CDR3 amplification used RNA transcripts. Second-round multiplex PCR followed a first-round RT-PCR using HTBI primers. TCRdb analysed the multiplex PCR reads with MiXCR anew, one entry per CDR3 protein. The sample includes about 620,000 distinct CDR3 sequences, about 20% of them seen just once. Study-wide results and limits: Blood repertoires reportedly contained most expanded thyroid clonotypes above 0.001 frequency.

V usage is TRBV6-1 and J usage is TRBJ1-2; 9 nucleotides match TRBD1. What was sequenced was peripheral blood. The origin of this receptor is a young woman with stable Graves' hyperthyroidism. Some clones in this sample may be carry-over from other donors' samples. CDR3 coding DNA: TGTGCCAGCAGACGCGAACCGGGACAGGGAGTCGATGGCTACACCTTC. It yields the protein CASRREPGQGVDGYTF.